These 28 T cell receptor beta chains were sequenced from one sample in a study of T-cell reconstitution after alpha-beta-depleted transplantation in children. TCRbeta library construction was performed incorporating unique molecular identifiers. MiXCR, applied by TCRdb to the PCR reads, yields one record per CDR3 protein. This table has 400,000 to 500,000 distinct CDR3 sequences, 11% appearing once. The sample was PBMCs from the stem cell graft donor, taken from the stem cell graft. Receptors originate from a human donor who donated a stem cell graft to a child with acute myeloid leukemia.

This clonotype was seen a handful of times. V usage is TRBV7-2 and J usage is TRBJ1-2; 12 bases are a match to TRBD1. The V segment lost 0 bases and the J segment 8 bases; nucleotides outside the gene matches: 10. This CDR3 has 17 residues. The V gene's germline CDR1 is SGHTA and CDR2 FQGNSA. CDR3 DNA sequence: TGTGCCAGCAGCTTAGCGTACGGCCGGGACAGGGGGCAGGGCTACACCTTC. It specifies CASSLAYGRDRGQGYTF.

As concerns this clonotype: An end of the junction differs from the germline gene, which may be a read error. The chain recombines TRBV10-3 with TRBJ2-3; D remains ambiguous. The length of the CDR3 is 12 residues. The germline V gene encodes CDR1 ENHRY and CDR2 SYGVKD. The CDR3 DNA sequence: TGTGCCATCAGTGTAAACCTAGATACGCAGAATTTT. It yields the protein CAISVNLDTQNF.

This clonotype was observed many times. J is TRBJ1-5 and V is TRBV4-1; 7 bases match TRBD1. From germline, CDR1 is MGHRA and CDR2 YSYEKL. V lost 0 bases, J lost 6 bases, and 5 bases stayed unmatched. This CDR3 comprises 15 residues. CDR3 sequence (DNA): TGCGCCAGCAGCCAAGAAGGGACAGAGATTCAGCCCCAGCATTTT. It encodes CASSQEGTEIQPQHF.

About this clonotype itself: A much larger clone lies one base from this, so it may be a read error. The chain couples TRBV12-3 or TRBV12-4 to TRBJ1-5, with TRBD1 identical over 10 bases. This CDR3 is built from 15 residues. This chain's CDR3 is CACSLWDRGPLPQHF. Here the CDR3 DNA reads TGTGCCTGCAGTTTATGGGACAGGGGCCCCCTACCCCAGCATTTT.

The DNA of the CDR3 is TGCAGCGTGTCAACAGGCCCCTACGAGCAGTACGTC. Translating it yields CSVSTGPYEQYV. V gene TRBV29-1 combines with J gene TRBJ2-7, with a weak D call TRBD1 (5 bases). V lost 6 bases and J lost 2, with 11 bases in between. Looked up from germline, CDR1 is SQVTM and CDR2 is ANQGSEA. The CDR3 spans 12 residues.

There are a few counts of this clonotype. The chain employs TRBV2 and TRBJ2-5; no clear D. Germline V CDR1 and CDR2: SNHLY, FYNNEI. With 8 bases removed from V and 1 base from J, the gap between germline ends came to 8 bases. The CDR3 runs to 12 residues. Here the CDR3 DNA reads TGTGCCAGCTTCCAGAGCCAAGAGACCCAGTACTTC. Its translation is CASFQSQETQYF.

This clonotype has more than one count but fewer than ten. Given a much more abundant clone one base away, this may be a read error. This chain joins TRBV29-1 and TRBJ2-4, with D hard to call. This CDR3 spans 14 amino acids. CDR1 SQVTM and CDR2 ANQGSEA come from the germline V gene. CDR3 region: CSVRVSAAKNSQYF. CDR3 DNA: TGCAGCGTTAGGGTCTCCGCAGCCAAAAACAGTCAGTACTTC.

Only a few counts were recorded for this clonotype. V and J are TRBV15 and TRBJ2-1, with TRBD2 matching over 8 bases. The germline CDR1 and CDR2 sequences are LNHNV and YYDKDF (reference sequence). CDR3 size: 16 residues. The junction had 7 bases not matched to a gene; V was cut back by 0 bases and J by 6 bases. The CDR3 reads CATSRDLAGSANEQFF. As DNA, the CDR3 is TGTGCCACCAGCAGAGATTTAGCGGGGTCCGCCAATGAGCAGTTCTTC.

This clonotype was seen more than once but under ten times. V and J are TRBV18 and TRBJ2-7, with D possibly TRBD2 on 6 matching bases. This CDR3 has 13 amino acids. The V and J ends lost 8 bases and 3 bases respectively, with 14 bases between them. CDR1 is KGHSH and CDR2 is LQKENI in the germline V gene. The CDR3 DNA is TGTGCCAGCGCACGGACTAAGGTCTACGAGCAGTACTTC. Translated: CASARTKVYEQYF.

This clonotype was detected once. One end of the junction is discordant with germline, which a read error may explain. This rearrangement joins TRBV20-1 to TRBJ2-4, with 12 bases matching TRBD2. The length of the CDR3 is 14 residues. The germline CDR1 and CDR2 sequences are DFQATT and SNEGSKA (reference sequence). DNA of the CDR3: TGCAGTGCTCCCCCGACTAGCGGGGGAAACAGTCAGTACTTC. Amino acids: CSAPPTSGGNSQYF.

This sequence joins TRBV12-3 or TRBV12-4 and TRBJ2-1, with 8 bases matching TRBD2. There are 16 residues in the CDR3. With V trimmed by 5 bases and J by 4 bases, 10 bases remained unmatched. The chain's CDR3 is CASSPSATSGYNEQFF. The CDR3 DNA sequence: TGTGCCAGCAGTCCCAGTGCCACTAGCGGATACAATGAGCAGTTCTTC.

This clonotype rates as medium-sized. This sequence joins TRBV20-1 and TRBJ2-3, with D hard to call. The CDR3 covers 11 residues. Germline lookup yields CDR1 DFQATT and CDR2 SNEGSKA (reference sequence). Trimming shortened V by 5 bases and J by 4 bases, and 7 bases separated the two germline ends. The CDR3 loop is CSAGRPDTQYF. DNA for the CDR3: TGCAGTGCTGGCCGTCCAGATACGCAGTATTTT.

The chain uses TRBV20-1 and TRBJ1-5, with TRBD1 identical over 8 bases. Germline loops: CDR1 DFQATT, CDR2 SNEGSKA (reference sequence). The CDR3 runs to 16 residues. The J segment lost 3 bases and the V segment lost 0 bases, leaving 7 bases of the junction unmatched. The CDR3 sequence: CSARDPRTGINQPQHF. In DNA, the CDR3 is TGCAGTGCTAGAGATCCTCGGACAGGGATCAATCAGCCCCAGCATTTT.

There are a few counts of this clonotype. The gene calls are TRBV29-1 and TRBJ2-1; D possibly matches TRBD1 or TRBD2 (5 bases each). CDR1 is SQVTM, CDR2 ANQGSEA, per germline. The V and J ends lost 0 bases and 6 bases respectively, with 15 bases between them. The CDR3 has 15 amino acids. The CDR3 is CSVEDLIWGPNEQFF. DNA for the CDR3: TGCAGCGTTGAAGATCTTATTTGGGGACCCAATGAGCAGTTCTTC.

Concerning this clonotype itself: With a much larger clone just one base away, this may be a read error. The CDR3 DNA is TGCAGTGCTTTACCGGGACAGGGGAAGGGCAGTCAGTACTTC. This encodes CSALPGQGKGSQYF. The chain uses TRBV20-1 and TRBJ2-4; TRBD1 matches 10 bases. Losses at the gene ends were 5 bases for V and 12 bases for J; bases not matched to a gene: 13. Germline V lookup: CDR1 DFQATT, CDR2 SNEGSKA (reference sequence). This CDR3 contains 14 residues.

J is TRBJ1-1 and V is TRBV29-1; no firm D call. Germline V CDR1 and CDR2: SQVTM, ANQGSEA. The V and J ends lost 3 bases and 4 bases respectively, with 3 bases between them. This CDR3 has 10 residues. The CDR3 region is CSVDVTEAFF. The CDR3 DNA reads TGCAGCGTTGATGTCACTGAAGCTTTCTTT.

V is TRBV21-1 and J is TRBJ1-5; TRBD1, the D gene given by the table, was not confirmed from the DNA. TRBV21-1 is given as a pseudogene. The CDR3 loop spans 17 amino acids. This chain's CDR3 is CAGPTGVLTYSNQPQHF. The CDR3 DNA reads TGTGCCGGGCCGACAGGGGTCTTAACTTATAGCAATCAGCCCCAGCATTTT.

This clonotype was counted at least ten times. The V call is TRBV27, the J call TRBJ1-1; D not resolved. Trimming left V 5 bases short and J 0 bases short, with 10 bases between. This CDR3 is 14 amino acids long. The V gene's germline CDR1 is MNHEY and CDR2 SMNVEV (reference sequence). CDR3 sequence (DNA): TGTGCCAGCAGTCCGGCCGGGATGAACACTGAAGCTTTCTTT. Amino acids: CASSPAGMNTEAFF.

The chain joins TRBV7-9 to TRBJ2-7, with D uncertain. V was pared by 0 bases and J by 1 base, with 4 bases between. Looked up from germline, CDR1 is SEHNR and CDR2 is FQNEAQ (reference sequence). The CDR3 is made up of 13 amino acids. The CDR3 region has the DNA TGTGCCAGCAGCTTAGCGGAATCCTACGAGCAGTACGTC. It codes for CASSLAESYEQYV.

V gene TRBV5-1 combines with J gene TRBJ2-1; 9 bases fit TRBD1. This CDR3 comprises 14 residues. Germline assignment: CDR1 SGHRS and CDR2 YFSETQ. V was pared by 7 bases and J by 9 bases, with 11 bases of the junction left unmatched. CDR3 residues: CASAFGDRVSEQFF. As DNA, the CDR3 is TGCGCCAGCGCCTTCGGGGACAGGGTTAGTGAGCAGTTCTTC.

This clonotype was detected a few times. This sequence joins TRBV18 and TRBJ1-3, with D uncertain. V was shortened by 0 bases and J by 0 bases, with 9 bases between the two germline ends. The CDR3 loop spans 16 amino acids. From germline, CDR1 is KGHSH and CDR2 LQKENI. CDR3 sequence reads: CASSPPSIYSGNTIYF. CDR3 coding DNA: TGTGCCAGCTCACCACCCTCGATCTACTCTGGAAACACCATATATTTT.

This clonotype was detected a few times. The rearrangement joins TRBV4-3 to TRBJ2-7, with D possibly matching TRBD1 (6 bases). From germline, CDR1 is LGHNA and CDR2 YSLEER. V dropped 0 bases and J dropped 12 bases, with 15 bases sitting between them. The CDR3 has 13 amino acids. For the CDR3, the DNA is TGCGCCAGCAGCCAAGACGCTACAGGGTATCCGTACTTC. This translates into CASSQDATGYPYF.

A few counts support this clonotype. The J gene is TRBJ2-1, the V gene TRBV20-1; D is undetermined. Germline loops: CDR1 DFQATT, CDR2 SNEGSKA (reference sequence). Trimming cost V 6 bases and J 0 bases, with 18 bases left between them. This CDR3 spans 16 amino acids. CDR3 region: CSAPPAGQNSYNEQFF. Written as DNA, the CDR3 is TGCAGTGCACCGCCGGCTGGGCAGAACTCCTACAATGAGCAGTTCTTC.

This chain joins TRBV29-1 and TRBJ2-2, with D perhaps TRBD1 (5 bases). The CDR3 runs to 16 residues. V was trimmed by 6 bases and J by 0 bases, leaving 17 bases between them. Germline CDR1 reads SQVTM; CDR2 reads ANQGSEA. CDR3 residues: CSVNRLPDANTGELFF. CDR3 coding DNA: TGCAGCGTGAACAGGCTACCAGACGCGAACACCGGGGAGCTGTTTTTT.

The chain has TRBV5-5 and TRBJ1-2, with D unresolved. The V end lost 0 bases, the J end lost 8 bases, and 11 bases lay between the germline ends. Per germline, CDR1 SGHKS and CDR2 YYEKEE (reference sequence). The CDR3 totals 13 residues. CDR3 in amino acids: CASSLASNHGYTF. DNA of the CDR3: TGTGCCAGCAGCTTGGCTTCAAACCACGGCTACACCTTC.

Remarks on this clonotype: At one of its ends the junction is not consistent with the germline gene, which may arise from a read error. This rearrangement joins TRBV12-3 or TRBV12-4 to TRBJ2-6, with a tentative D call TRBD1 (6 bases). The CDR3 runs 16 residues. In nucleotides, the CDR3 is TGTGCCAGCAGTTCCCAGACAGGTTCTGGGGCCAACGGCCTGACTTTC. This encodes CASSSQTGSGANGLTF.

This chain links TRBV12-3 or TRBV12-4 with TRBJ2-1; 15 bases agree with TRBD2. The CDR3 is made up of 15 amino acids. The trim removed 4 bases at V and 8 bases at J, leaving 3 bases unmatched. The CDR3 bases are TGTGCCAGCAGTTGGACTAGCGGGAGGGATGATGAGCAGTTCTTC. Amino acids: CASSWTSGRDDEQFF.

This clonotype was counted once. Mismatch with germline at one junction end may stem from a read error. The chain joins TRBV5-1 to TRBJ1-4; D is ambiguous. CDR1 is SGHRS and CDR2 is YFSETQ in the germline V gene. The CDR3 consists of 15 residues. Here the CDR3 DNA reads TGCGCCAGCAGCTTGAGCGGAACAACTCATGAAAAACTGTTTTTT. Translating gives CASSLSGTTHEKLFF.